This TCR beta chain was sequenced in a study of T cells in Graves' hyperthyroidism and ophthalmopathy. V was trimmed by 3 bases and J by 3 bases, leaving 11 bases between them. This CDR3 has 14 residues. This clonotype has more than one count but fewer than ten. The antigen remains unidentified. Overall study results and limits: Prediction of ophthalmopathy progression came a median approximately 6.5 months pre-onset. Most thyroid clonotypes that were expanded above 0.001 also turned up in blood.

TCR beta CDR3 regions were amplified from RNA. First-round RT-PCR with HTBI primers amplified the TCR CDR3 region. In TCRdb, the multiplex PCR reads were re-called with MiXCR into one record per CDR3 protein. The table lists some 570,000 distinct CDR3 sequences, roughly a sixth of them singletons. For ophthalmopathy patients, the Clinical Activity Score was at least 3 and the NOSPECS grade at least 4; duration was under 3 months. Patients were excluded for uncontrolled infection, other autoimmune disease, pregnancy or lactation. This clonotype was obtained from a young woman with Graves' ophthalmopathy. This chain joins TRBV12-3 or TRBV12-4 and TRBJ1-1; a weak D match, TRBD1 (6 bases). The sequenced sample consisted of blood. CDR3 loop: CASSFEGEYTEAFF. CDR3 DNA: TGTGCCAGCAGTTTTGAGGGGGAATACACTGAAGCTTTCTTT.